One sample yielded the 22 T cell receptor beta chains listed below, sequenced in a study of long-term antiretroviral therapy in people with HIV. Researchers report immunoSEQ v3.0 was run at survey level. Method: immunoSEQ multiplex PCR; TCRdb's copy keeps in-frame clones and lacks some. The sample records around 38,000 clones, approximately 94% being singletons. The sequences come from unsorted PBMCs, collected 9 to 9.5 years after starting antiretroviral therapy. The receptors were gathered from a man aged 30-40 years with HIV.

The genes are TRBV2 and TRBJ2-1; D may match TRBD1 or TRBD2 (6 bases each). Germline-derived CDR1 and CDR2 are SNHLY and FYNNEI. The CDR3 spans 14 residues. The germline V and J ends were trimmed by 6 bases and 8 bases, with 17 bases remaining between them. The CDR3, as DNA: TGTGCCAGCAGCGCACGGCCGAGGGGGGATGAGCAGTTCTTC. Residues: CASSARPRGDEQFF.

The rearrangement joins TRBV5-1 to TRBJ2-7; D may be TRBD1 or TRBD2 (6 bases each). CDR1 is SGHRS and CDR2 is YFSETQ in the germline V gene. V was trimmed by 1 base and J by 6 bases, leaving 14 bases between them. The CDR3 has 14 amino acids. The CDR3 region is CASSLMGGQVEQYF. CDR3 sequence (DNA): TGCGCCAGCAGCTTGATGGGGGGCCAGGTCGAGCAGTACTTC.

The gene calls are TRBV4-2 and TRBJ2-2, with D tentatively TRBD1 or TRBD2 (5 bases each). Germline-derived CDR1 and CDR2 are LGHNA and YNFKEQ. The CDR3 sequence is 15 residues long. The V end was cut by 2 bases, the J end by 6 bases, with 13 bases between. The CDR3 spells CASSQLFGGPGELFF. CDR3 coding DNA: TGTGCCAGCAGCCAATTGTTTGGGGGTCCCGGGGAGCTGTTTTTT.

The CDR3: CASSLEQGFLNEQFF. The CDR3 bases are TGTGCCAGCAGCTTAGAACAGGGGTTCCTCAATGAGCAGTTCTTC. This chain links TRBV7-6 with TRBJ2-1; 7 positions match TRBD1. V was clipped by 1 base and J by 6 bases; unmatched bases: 6. In germline, CDR1 is SGHVS, CDR2 FNYEAQ. The CDR3 length is 15 residues.

The rearrangement joins TRBV5-1 to TRBJ2-7, with no clear D. The CDR3 has 15 amino acids. Germline V CDR1 and CDR2: SGHRS, YFSETQ. Trimming stripped 5 bases from V and 0 bases from J, with 15 bases between. DNA for the CDR3: TGCGCCAGCAGGGTGAGTGGGGAAATCTCCTACGAGCAGTACTTC. This gives the protein CASRVSGEISYEQYF.

The V call is TRBV6-5, the J call TRBJ1-5; the D is unclear. V lost 2 bases to trimming and J lost 2 bases, with 4 bases between them. The germline gives CDR1 MNHEY, CDR2 SVGAGI. This CDR3 comprises 13 residues. DNA of the CDR3: TGTGCCAGCAGTTACAGGGGCAATCAGCCCCAGCATTTT. Amino acids: CASSYRGNQPQHF.

The table lists this clone with a count of one. The V gene is TRBV14, the J gene TRBJ2-3; D not certain. V lost 1 base and J 1 base, leaving 9 bases between the germline ends. In germline, CDR1 is SGHDN, CDR2 FVKESK. The length of the CDR3 is 15 residues. The CDR3 nucleotides read TGTGCCAGCAGCCAAGGGGGAATGGGCACAGATACGCAGTATTTT. Its translation is CASSQGGMGTDTQYF.

V usage is TRBV2 and J usage is TRBJ1-1; tentatively, D is TRBD1 (5 bases). The germline V gene has CDR1 SNHLY and CDR2 FYNNEI. V gave up 5 bases and J gave up 1 base, with 11 bases separating them. This CDR3 has 14 amino acids. The CDR3 here is CASSQRGTNTEAFF. Here the CDR3 DNA reads TGTGCCAGCAGTCAACGGGGGACGAACACTGAAGCTTTCTTT.

Concerning this clone itself: The germline gene is not matched at one end of the junction; a read error may be the cause. This chain joins TRBV27 and TRBJ2-3; 8 bases are a match to TRBD2. The CDR3 is 12 residues long. The germline V gene encodes CDR1 MNHEY and CDR2 SMNVEV (reference sequence). The CDR3 sequence: CASARSGGGREF. DNA of the CDR3: TGTGCCAGTGCCCGATCGGGGGGGGGCCGGGAATTT.

The J gene is TRBJ2-5, the V gene TRBV2, with TRBD2 matching 8 bases. Germline lookup yields CDR1 SNHLY and CDR2 FYNNEI. CDR3 length: 15 amino acids. V trimming: 3 bases; J trimming: 3 bases; junction bases outside the gene matches: 6. CDR3 loop: CASSDAGGGKETQYF. CDR3 bases: TGTGCCAGCAGTGATGCGGGGGGTGGTAAAGAGACCCAGTACTTC.

This clone occurred once. This chain connects TRBV7-9 to TRBJ2-5; D might be TRBD1 or TRBD2, each matching 5 bases. The germline V and J ends were trimmed by 3 bases and 5 bases, with 10 bases remaining between them. The CDR3 extends over 13 amino acids. Germline assignment: CDR1 SEHNR and CDR2 FQNEAQ (reference sequence). The CDR3 region has the DNA TGTGCCAGCAGCTTCTCAGGGACCGAGACCCAGTACTTC. Translation: CASSFSGTETQYF.

The chain links TRBV5-1 to TRBJ2-1; 10 bases are a match to TRBD2. The ends lost 2 bases at V and 4 bases at J; junction bases unmatched: 3. Germline CDR1 is SGHRS and CDR2 is YFSETQ. The CDR3 is 15 residues long. The CDR3 region is CASSLTSGEYNEQFF. DNA for the CDR3: TGCGCCAGCAGCTTAACTAGCGGGGAATACAATGAGCAGTTCTTC.

The chain is built from TRBV10-3 and TRBJ2-3; D tentatively reads TRBD1 or TRBD2 (5 bases each). The V end lost 4 bases, the J end lost 2 bases, and 13 bases lay between the germline ends. Germline-derived CDR1 and CDR2 are ENHRY and SYGVKD. The CDR3 length is 15 residues. In DNA form, the CDR3 reads TGTGCCATCAGTGCGGGCCAGGGAGACACAGATACGCAGTATTTT. Residues: CAISAGQGDTDTQYF.

This clone came up once. V gene TRBV5-4 combines with J gene TRBJ1-1, with no clear D. From germline, CDR1 is SGHNT and CDR2 YYREEE (reference sequence). The V and J ends lost 2 bases and 0 bases respectively, with 8 bases between them. The CDR3 is 14 amino acids. This chain's CDR3 is CASSLREVNTEAFF. The CDR3 DNA sequence: TGTGCCAGCAGCTTACGGGAAGTGAACACTGAAGCTTTCTTT. Using reference TRBV5-4 and TRBJ1-1 for the parts outside the CDR3, the full variable domain is ETGVTQSPTHLIKTRGQQVTLRCSSQSGHNTVSWYQQALGQGPQFIFQYYREEENGRGNFPPRFSGLQFPNYSSELNVNALELDDSALYLCASSLREVNTEAFFGQGTRLTVV.

This chain links TRBV27 with TRBJ2-5; 7 bases are shared with TRBD2. CDR3 length equals 16 residues. The V gene's germline CDR1 is MNHEY and CDR2 SMNVEV (reference sequence). With V trimmed by 5 bases and J by 4 bases, 13 bases remained unmatched. Written as DNA, the CDR3 is TGTGCCAGCAGTCCGTCCGGCGGGCGGGGGAGAGAGACCCAGTACTTC. Protein: CASSPSGGRGRETQYF.

J is TRBJ1-6 and V is TRBV28; D not resolved. CDR1 is MDHEN, CDR2 SYDVKM, per germline. V was pared by 2 bases and J by 7 bases, with 3 bases between. CDR3 size: 12 residues. The CDR3 DNA reads as TGTGCCAGCAGTTTAGGAAATTCACCCCTCCACTTT. This encodes CASSLGNSPLHF.

The V and J genes are TRBV5-4 and TRBJ1-4; TRBD1 agrees at 8 bases. The V and J ends lost 4 bases and 7 bases, in that order; junction bases with no gene match: 9. This CDR3 spans 15 amino acids. CDR1 and CDR2 from the germline V gene are SGHNT and YYREEE (reference sequence). CDR3 sequence: CASSPDRGPAEKLFF. DNA of the CDR3: TGTGCCAGCAGCCCCGACAGGGGCCCTGCTGAAAAACTGTTTTTT.

V usage is TRBV7-6 and J usage is TRBJ1-3; tentative D call: TRBD1 (5 bases). This CDR3 contains 18 residues. Germline lookup yields CDR1 SGHVS and CDR2 FNYEAQ. Trimming removed 3 bases at V and 0 bases at J, with 18 bases between. This CDR3 is CASSFGGGGTSSGNTIYF. CDR3 DNA sequence: TGTGCCAGCAGCTTTGGTGGTGGGGGTACCAGCTCTGGAAACACCATATATTTT.

The chain has TRBV6-5 and TRBJ1-6; a possible D gene is TRBD1 (5 bases). The CDR3 sequence is 15 residues long. Germline V gives CDR1 MNHEY, CDR2 SVGAGI. Trimming left V 4 bases short and J 10 bases short, with 17 bases between. The CDR3 coding sequence is TGTGCCAGCAGTTCAAACACAGACAGAAGATCACCCCTCCACTTT. Translation gives CASSSNTDRRSPLHF.

The chain couples TRBV4-2 to TRBJ1-3; 7 positions agree with TRBD1. The CDR3 has 16 residues. V was pared by 0 bases and J by 0 bases, with 2 bases of the junction left unmatched. Germline V gives CDR1 LGHNA, CDR2 YNFKEQ. CDR3 amino acids: CASSQDGQASGNTIYF. DNA for the CDR3: TGTGCCAGCAGCCAAGACGGACAGGCCTCTGGAAACACCATATATTTT.

V usage is TRBV6-5 and J usage is TRBJ2-2; D may be TRBD1 (6 bases). V gave up 8 bases and J gave up 2 bases, with 12 bases separating them. CDR1 is MNHEY, CDR2 SVGAGI, per germline. The CDR3 covers 14 residues. CDR3 DNA: TGTGCCAGCCTTCGGACAGTTAACACCGGGGAGCTGTTTTTT. Residues: CASLRTVNTGELFF.

The CDR3 is CASSHSTGELFF. CDR3 coding DNA: TGTGCCAGCAGCCACAGCACCGGGGAGCTGTTTTTT. This chain links TRBV27 with TRBJ2-2; D remains ambiguous. CDR1 is MNHEY, CDR2 SMNVEV, per germline (reference sequence). The CDR3 loop spans 12 amino acids. Trimming left V 6 bases short and J 4 bases short, with 6 bases between.